This is a list of T cell receptor beta chains from one sample in a study of cytomegalovirus exposure and HLA in healthy donors. Some clones are missing from TCRdb's copy, which holds only in-frame ones; the method was immunoSEQ multiplex PCR. This sample's table has about 120,000 clones. Sequenced sample: PBMCs. Receptor source: a man younger than 35 in good health and CMV-seronegative. Both conserved end residues are trimmed from each CDR3.

V,J,CDR3
TRBV6-1,TRBJ2-3,ASSGAAGDADTQY
TRBV27,TRBJ1-2,ASSLGTAYGYT
TRBV6-5,TRBJ1-6,ATTPDRERSPLH
TRBV7-9,TRBJ2-7,ASSIRTGSYEQY
TRBV9,TRBJ1-3,ASSVGFSGGQGLSGNTIY
TRBV30,TRBJ1-1,AWVGQPNTEAF
TRBV30,TRBJ1-5,AWARQGDQPQH
TRBV5-4,TRBJ2-7,ASGLADYEQY
TRBV7-2,TRBJ2-7,ASSFGRGRLYEQY
TRBV4-1,TRBJ1-5,ASSPLGAGDQPQH
TRBV6-1,TRBJ1-6,ASLGPDNSPLH
TRBV9,TRBJ1-1,ASSVEVAPNTEAF